Shown below are 11 T cell receptor beta chains from a single sample sequenced in a study of T cells expressing NK-cell markers. With the 5' RACE reads reprocessed, TCRdb shows one record per CDR3 protein and no DNA. The sample table includes 500,000 to 700,000 distinct CDR3 sequences. What was sequenced was blood T cells: a sorted CD56 or NKG2C T cell subset, CD4+ or CD8+ T cells, or bulk PBMC T cells (not recorded which). These receptors all come from a young man in good health.

The chain recombines TRBV18 with TRBJ2-2; TCRdb designates TRBD1, a call that cannot be tested without DNA. From germline, CDR1 is KGHSH and CDR2 LQKENI. The CDR3 extends over 15 amino acids. CDR3 protein: CASSPLTGETGELFF.

The chain joins TRBV18 to TRBJ2-2; TCRdb returns TRBD1, unconfirmable since there is no DNA. The CDR3 has 15 amino acids. The germline CDR1 and CDR2 sequences are KGHSH and LQKENI. The CDR3 region is CASSPNRENTGELFF.

The chain joins TRBV12-3 or TRBV12-4 to TRBJ2-3; TCRdb gives TRBD2 as the D gene, but with no DNA this cannot be confirmed. The CDR3 totals 15 residues. The CDR3 here is CASSRQDSGTDTQYF.

The chain uses TRBV20-1 and TRBJ1-1; TCRdb proposes TRBD1, but this gene call is untestable without DNA. From germline, CDR1 is DFQATT and CDR2 SNEGSKA (reference sequence). This CDR3 spans 11 amino acids. CDR3: CSARQGRKAFF.

The chain couples TRBV6-1 to TRBJ2-2; TCRdb lists TRBD1, though no DNA is available to test this call. This CDR3 region has 13 residues. Per germline, CDR1 MNHNS and CDR2 SASEGT. CDR3 sequence reads: CAITPLGAGELFF.

The rearrangement links TRBV7-9 to TRBJ2-6. The CDR3 contains 16 residues. Per germline, CDR1 SEHNR and CDR2 FQNEAQ (reference sequence). The chain's CDR3 is CASSLYKGSGANVLTF.

The chain links TRBV5-1 to TRBJ2-3; the D gene TCRdb calls, TRBD1, cannot be checked with no DNA. The CDR3 totals 15 residues. Germline CDR1 and CDR2: SGHRS and YFSETQ. The chain's CDR3 is CASSLASGNMDTQYF.

The chain has TRBV5-1 and TRBJ2-2; without DNA, the TCRdb call of TRBD2 cannot be checked. Germline lookup yields CDR1 SGHRS and CDR2 YFSETQ. This CDR3 is built from 19 residues. The CDR3 reads CASSMPTPFGGRDTGELFF.

The J gene is TRBJ1-5, the V gene TRBV6-5; as DNA is missing, the TRBD1 call by TCRdb cannot be tested. CDR1 and CDR2 from the germline V gene are MNHEY and SVGAGI. The CDR3 sequence is 15 residues long. Here the CDR3 reads CASSYSQGSNQPQHF.

The V gene is TRBV11-2, the J gene TRBJ2-2; the D call of TRBD2 rests on TCRdb alone, since no DNA is present to check it. This CDR3 comprises 16 residues. CDR1 SGHAT and CDR2 FQNNGV come from the germline V gene. Here the CDR3 reads CASSFLLAGGAGELFF.

This sequence joins TRBV5-1 and TRBJ2-1; as DNA is missing, the TRBD2 call by TCRdb cannot be tested. Germline CDR1 and CDR2: SGHRS and YFSETQ. The CDR3 is made up of 19 amino acids. The CDR3 region is CASSLVVVAGGRSYNEQFF.